The subject of this entry is one TCR beta chain. Its antigen is not identified. This CDR3 is built from 15 residues. V lost 0 bases to trimming and J lost 4 bases, with 10 bases between them. Germline values: CDR1 SGHTA, CDR2 FQGTGA. This record comes from a study of cytomegalovirus exposure and HLA in healthy donors. Whole-study results and caveats: TCR clusters originating in the first cohort tended to co-occur in the approximately 130 validation repertoires, according to a later analysis.

Profiled with immunoSEQ multiplex PCR; TCRdb holds only in-frame clones, not every one. The table shows about 160,000 clones, with around 85% occurring only once. The source is a woman between 25 and 40 years old in good health and CMV-seronegative. Sample: PBMCs. The chain joins TRBV7-3 to TRBJ1-5, with D unclear. The CDR3: CASSLTMIRNQPQHF. CDR3 DNA: TGTGCCAGCAGCTTAACGATGATTAGGAATCAGCCCCAGCATTTT.